What follows are 26 T cell receptor beta chains derived from one specimen sequenced in a study of Ad26.COV2.S vaccination and SARS-CoV-2 variants. The sample's treatment: over 15 received Ad26.COV2.S at low or high dose, single or two shots; a few received placebo; per-sample allocation not given. All samples were drawn on day 63, counting from the first vaccine or placebo injection. Clones were sequenced by immunoSEQ multiplex PCR, and TCRdb holds only the in-frame ones, with some missing. The table lists about 350,000 clones, 75% to 90% of them singletons. The sample here was peripheral blood, taken in a trial of Ad26.COV2.S vaccine versus placebo. These TCRs come from a person aged 18-65 years who received the Ad26.COV2.S COVID-19 vaccine or a placebo.

The chain employs TRBV27 and TRBJ1-6; 8 bases agree with TRBD1. CDR1 and CDR2 (germline): MNHEY, SMNVEV (reference sequence). This CDR3 is built from 15 residues. V shed 2 bases, J shed 6 bases, and the junction held 3 bases outside the gene matches. Written as DNA, the CDR3 is TGTGCCAGCAGTTTAGTAGACAGGGGTAATTCACCCCTCCACTTT. Protein sequence: CASSLVDRGNSPLHF.

This chain links TRBV7-7 with TRBJ2-6; D call uncertain. CDR1 and CDR2 from the germline V gene are SSHAT and FNYEAQ (reference sequence). The CDR3 contains 15 residues. V lost 5 bases, J lost 0 bases, and 8 bases lay in between. CDR3 sequence (DNA): TGTGCCAGCAGCCCGACTTTCTCTGGGGCCAACGTCCTGACTTTC. This translates into CASSPTFSGANVLTF. The full variable domain, in which reference TRBV7-7 and TRBJ2-6 provide the parts outside the CDR3, is GAGVSQSPRYKVTKRGQDVTLRCDPISSHATLYWYQQALGQGPEFLTYFNYEAQPDKSGLPSDRFSAERPEGSISTLTIQRTEQRDSAMYRCASSPTFSGANVLTFGAGSRLTVL.

The table lists this clone with a count of one. V is TRBV11-2 and J is TRBJ2-1, with 14 bases identical to TRBD2. The CDR3 length is 17 residues. The germline V gene has CDR1 SGHAT and CDR2 FQNNGV. V was clipped by 2 bases and J by 8 bases; unmatched bases: 8. CDR3 region: CASSLNTGLAGVHEQFF. Written as DNA, the CDR3 is TGTGCCAGCAGCTTAAACACGGGACTAGCGGGGGTTCATGAGCAGTTCTTC.

This clone has only one observation. This chain links TRBV19 with TRBJ2-3, with D perhaps TRBD1 (6 bases). In germline, CDR1 is LNHDA, CDR2 SQIVND (reference sequence). The CDR3 runs to 15 residues. The germline V and J ends were trimmed by 5 bases and 0 bases, with 12 bases remaining between them. The CDR3 region has the DNA TGTGCCAGTAGTCCTCAGGGGATTAGCACAGATACGCAGTATTTT. Amino acids: CASSPQGISTDTQYF.

The sample holds one count of this clone. V usage is TRBV24-1 and J usage is TRBJ2-1; D is uncertain. This CDR3 spans 11 amino acids. Germline V gives CDR1 KGHDR, CDR2 SFDVKD. V lost 5 bases to trimming and J lost 7 bases, with 5 bases between them. CDR3 in amino acids: CATSVGNEQFF. CDR3 in DNA: TGTGCCACCAGTGTGGGGAATGAGCAGTTCTTC.

The chain is built from TRBV4-2 and TRBJ2-5, with a weak D call TRBD2 (6 bases). Germline V gives CDR1 LGHNA, CDR2 YNFKEQ. CDR3 length: 15 amino acids. V shed 4 bases and J shed 3 bases, with 15 bases lying between them. CDR3 residues: CASSLDRDWKETQYF. The CDR3 region has the DNA TGTGCCAGCAGCCTTGACCGGGACTGGAAAGAGACCCAGTACTTC.

CDR3 bases: TGCGCCAGCAGCCGGTCAATGGGTAATGAGCAGTTCTTC. Its translation is CASSRSMGNEQFF. The chain joins TRBV4-1 to TRBJ2-1; D ambiguous. The CDR3 covers 13 residues. V dropped 4 bases and J dropped 7 bases, with 11 bases sitting between them. In germline, CDR1 is MGHRA, CDR2 YSYEKL.

The chain links TRBV4-1 to TRBJ2-2; D assignment may be TRBD1 or TRBD2 (5 bases each). This CDR3 has 14 residues. The germline V gene has CDR1 MGHRA and CDR2 YSYEKL. The V and J ends lost 4 bases and 9 bases respectively, with 15 bases between them. CDR3 amino acids: CASSLTPGPRELFF. The CDR3 DNA reads as TGCGCCAGCAGCCTAACGCCGGGGCCAAGGGAGCTGTTTTTT.

J is TRBJ2-5 and V is TRBV27, with D hard to call. Trimming removed 6 bases at V and 4 bases at J, with 18 bases between. Germline V gene lookup returns CDR1 MNHEY and CDR2 SMNVEV (reference sequence). The CDR3 covers 15 residues. Written as DNA, the CDR3 is TGTGCCAGCAGGCGTATCGGGCGGATAGGAGAGACCCAGTACTTC. The encoded protein is CASRRIGRIGETQYF.

The chain recombines TRBV4-2 with TRBJ2-5, with 7 bases identical to TRBD1. Looked up from germline, CDR1 is LGHNA and CDR2 is YNFKEQ. This CDR3 has 15 residues. Unmatched junction bases numbered 5, after V lost 1 base and J lost 3 bases. The CDR3 is CASSQGSGTEETQYF. CDR3 DNA sequence: TGTGCCAGCAGCCAAGGTTCCGGGACAGAAGAGACCCAGTACTTC.

This chain uses TRBV9 with TRBJ2-7, with TRBD2 matching over 11 bases. The junction had 5 bases not matched to a gene; V was cut back by 0 bases and J by 3 bases. Germline-derived CDR1 and CDR2 are SGDLS and YYNGEE. This CDR3 has 16 amino acids. CDR3: CASSVGGLAVVYEQYF. DNA of the CDR3: TGTGCCAGCAGCGTAGGGGGACTAGCGGTCGTCTACGAGCAGTACTTC.

The chain is built from TRBV11-3 and TRBJ2-7, with D perhaps TRBD1 (5 bases). This CDR3 contains 14 residues. The germline CDR1 and CDR2 sequences are SGHNT and YENEEA. V lost 0 bases, J lost 7 bases, and 13 bases lay in between. CDR3 DNA sequence: TGTGCCAGCAGCTTAGACGGCAGGGTAAGAGAGCAGTACTTC. Amino acid sequence: CASSLDGRVREQYF. Full variable domain (missing parts from reference TRBV11-3 and TRBJ2-7): EAGVVQSPRYKIIEKKQPVAFWCNPISGHNTLYWYLQNLGQGPELLIRYENEEAVDDSQLPKDRFSAERLKGVDSTLKIQPAELGDSAVYLCASSLDGRVREQYFGPGTRLTVT.

The chain joins TRBV6-5 to TRBJ2-2; no firm D call. This CDR3 contains 13 residues. CDR1 is MNHEY, CDR2 SVGAGI, per germline. The ends were cut back, 4 bases at V and 4 bases at J, with 7 bases in the middle. The CDR3 DNA reads as TGTGCCAGCAGTTTGGACGGCACCGGGGAGCTGTTTTTT. Protein product: CASSLDGTGELFF.

The rearrangement uses TRBV28 and TRBJ1-6, with a tentative D call TRBD1 (5 bases). Trimming pared 5 bases from V and 1 base from J, leaving 18 bases between. Germline lookup yields CDR1 MDHEN and CDR2 SYDVKM. There are 18 residues in the CDR3. The CDR3 is CASSGREQSVSYNSPLHF. CDR3 nucleotide sequence: TGTGCCAGCAGTGGCAGGGAGCAAAGTGTGTCCTATAATTCACCCCTCCACTTT.

The CDR3 bases are TGCGCCAGCAGCTCGGGACAGCTAGGGAACGAGCAGTACTTC. Amino acids: CASSSGQLGNEQYF. The chain joins TRBV5-1 to TRBJ2-7; TRBD1 aligns across 7 bases. From germline, CDR1 is SGHRS and CDR2 YFSETQ. The CDR3 covers 14 residues. V dropped 3 bases and J dropped 5; count of bases not matched to a gene: 8.

CDR3 sequence (DNA): TGTGCCAGCAGTTGGGTGGCGGTTTTCAACACCTACGAGCAGTACTTC. This gives the protein CASSWVAVFNTYEQYF. The gene calls are TRBV6-2 or TRBV6-3 and TRBJ2-7; no reliable D call. The CDR3 has 16 residues. Germline CDR1 is MNHEY and CDR2 is SVGEGT. Trimming left V 4 bases short and J 2 bases short, with 18 bases between.

This chain links TRBV7-2 with TRBJ1-2; D not certain. V shed 1 base and J shed 8 bases, with 11 bases lying between them. Germline V CDR1 and CDR2: SGHTA, FQGNSA. This CDR3 spans 13 amino acids. CDR3 DNA: TGTGCCAGCAGCTTAGAGGTGGTTTGGGGCTACACCTTC. It yields the protein CASSLEVVWGYTF.

This clone appeared a few times. The chain carries TRBV29-1 and TRBJ2-7, with D possibly matching TRBD1 (5 bases). V lost 5 bases, J lost 4 bases, and 18 bases lay in between. From germline, CDR1 is SQVTM and CDR2 ANQGSEA. This CDR3 contains 14 residues. The CDR3 reads CSVLHPDSFYEQYF. Here the CDR3 DNA reads TGCAGCGTTCTCCATCCCGACAGCTTTTACGAGCAGTACTTC.

This chain joins TRBV2 and TRBJ1-3; 7 nucleotides match TRBD1. The CDR3 is 15 residues long. V lost 5 bases and J lost 0; bases outside the gene matches: 4. From germline, CDR1 is SNHLY and CDR2 FYNNEI. CDR3 sequence: CASSLGTVSGNTIYF. The CDR3 bases are TGTGCCAGCAGTCTTGGGACAGTCTCTGGAAACACCATATATTTT.

This chain uses TRBV7-9 with TRBJ2-1; D might be TRBD1 (6 bases). Germline CDR1 reads SEHNR; CDR2 reads FQNEAQ (reference sequence). The CDR3 is made up of 17 amino acids. V was cut by 1 base and J by 0 bases, with 13 bases left in between. CDR3 in amino acids: CASSLDGGVSSYNEQFF. CDR3 nucleotides: TGTGCCAGCAGCTTAGATGGGGGCGTGAGCTCCTACAATGAGCAGTTCTTC.

Remarks on this clone: Distinct nucleotide sequences in the sample also encode this CDR3. The chain is built from TRBV28 and TRBJ2-7, with D hard to call. Deletions cut 5 bases from V and 4 bases from J, with 6 bases between. Germline V CDR1 and CDR2: MDHEN, SYDVKM. The CDR3 consists of 11 residues. CDR3 in amino acids: CASSRIYEQYF. The DNA for the CDR3 is TGTGCCAGCAGTAGGATTTACGAGCAGTACTTC.

The J gene is TRBJ1-2, the V gene TRBV7-9; D gene unclear. The CDR3 length is 15 residues. Germline CDR1 SEHNR, CDR2 FQNEAQ (reference sequence). Trimming shortened V by 0 bases and J by 3 bases, and 11 bases separated the two germline ends. The CDR3 spells CASSLARVVDYGYTF. The CDR3 nucleotides are TGTGCCAGCAGCTTAGCGCGGGTTGTTGACTATGGCTACACCTTC.

V and J are TRBV13 and TRBJ2-7; 7 bases match TRBD1. Trimming cost V 0 bases and J 3 bases; bases outside gene matches: 11. This CDR3 contains 17 residues. CDR1 is PRHDT, CDR2 FYEKMQ, per germline (reference sequence). CDR3 region: CASSLGGSGQTGYEQYF. The CDR3 bases are TGTGCCAGCAGCTTAGGAGGATCGGGACAGACAGGCTACGAGCAGTACTTC. The complete variable domain, with remaining parts taken from reference TRBV13 and TRBJ2-7, reads AAGVIQSPRHLIKEKRETATLKCYPIPRHDTVYWYQQGPGQDPQFLISFYEKMQSDKGSIPDRFSAQQFSDYHSELNMSSLELGDSALYFCASSLGGSGQTGYEQYFGPGTRLTVT.

This clone was counted once. The rearrangement joins TRBV7-8 to TRBJ2-7; TRBD1 is a possible D gene (6 bases). The CDR3 has 15 residues. In germline, CDR1 is SGHVS, CDR2 FQNEAQ. Trimming shortened V by 7 bases and J by 3 bases, and 19 bases separated the two germline ends. The CDR3 loop is CASTLRSGRGYEQYF. For the CDR3, the DNA is TGTGCCAGCACTCTAAGGTCGGGCAGGGGCTACGAGCAGTACTTC.

This rearrangement joins TRBV5-1 to TRBJ1-2; a possible D gene is TRBD1 (5 bases). There are 15 residues in the CDR3. V shed 3 bases and J shed 2 bases, with 14 bases lying between them. Germline values: CDR1 SGHRS, CDR2 YFSETQ. CDR3 sequence (DNA): TGCGCCAGCAGCTCTTATGGGGGTCAGAACTATGGCTACACCTTC. It translates to CASSSYGGQNYGYTF.

This sequence joins TRBV2 and TRBJ1-2; the match to TRBD1 covers 7 bases. The V gene's germline CDR1 is SNHLY and CDR2 FYNNEI. The J segment lost 6 bases and the V segment lost 4 bases, leaving 5 bases of the junction unmatched. The length of the CDR3 is 13 residues. The CDR3 DNA reads as TGTGCCAGCAGTGGACAGGGCTTTGATGGCTACACCTTC. This translates into CASSGQGFDGYTF.